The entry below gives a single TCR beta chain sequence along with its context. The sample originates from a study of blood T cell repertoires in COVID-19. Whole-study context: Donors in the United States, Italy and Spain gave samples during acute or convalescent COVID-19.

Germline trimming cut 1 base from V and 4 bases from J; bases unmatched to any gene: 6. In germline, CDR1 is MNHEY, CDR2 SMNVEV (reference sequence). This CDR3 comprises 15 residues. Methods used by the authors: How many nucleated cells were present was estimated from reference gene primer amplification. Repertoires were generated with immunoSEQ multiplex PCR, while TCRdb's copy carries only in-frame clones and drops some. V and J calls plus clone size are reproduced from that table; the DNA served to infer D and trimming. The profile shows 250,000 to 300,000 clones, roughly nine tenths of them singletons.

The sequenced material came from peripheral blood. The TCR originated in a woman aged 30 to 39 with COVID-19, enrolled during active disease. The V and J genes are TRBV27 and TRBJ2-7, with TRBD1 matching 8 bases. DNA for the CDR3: TGTGCCAGCAGTTTATATGCAGGGGGCACGTACGAGCAGTACTTC. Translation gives CASSLYAGGTYEQYF.